One sample yielded the 28 T cell receptor beta chains listed below, sequenced in a study of blood T cell repertoires in COVID-19. TCRdb keeps only in-frame clones here, not all; method: immunoSEQ multiplex PCR. This table holds approximately 40,000 clones, approximately 86% found once. The sample was peripheral blood. These TCRs come from a man between 60 and 75 years old with acute or convalescent COVID-19.

The chain couples TRBV19 to TRBJ2-2; 9 bases fit TRBD1. Unmatched junction bases numbered 8, after V lost 10 bases and J lost 5 bases. Germline CDR1 reads LNHDA; CDR2 reads SQIVND (reference sequence). This CDR3 comprises 14 residues. CDR3 sequence reads: CAIAQGAGTGELFF. DNA for the CDR3: TGTGCCATTGCACAGGGGGCTGGTACCGGGGAGCTGTTTTTT.

This clone came up once. This chain connects TRBV3-1 (or the pseudogene TRBV3-2) to TRBJ1-1, with 8 bases identical to TRBD1. CDR3 size: 15 residues. The V gene end was trimmed by 4 bases and the J gene end by 6 bases; junction bases not matched to a gene: 10. The germline V gene encodes CDR1 LGHDT and CDR2 YNNKEL (reference sequence). In DNA form, the CDR3 reads TGTGCCAGCAGCCCCTTTAGGGACAGGAGCCCTGAAGCTTTCTTT. It codes for CASSPFRDRSPEAFF.

The V and J genes are TRBV11-3 and TRBJ1-1; perhaps TRBD1 as D (5 bases). Deletions cut 5 bases from V and 1 base from J, with 17 bases between. Germline-derived CDR1 and CDR2 are SGHNT and YENEEA. This CDR3 is 16 amino acids long. The CDR3: CASSLPRGGENTEAFF. DNA for the CDR3: TGTGCCAGCAGCCTTCCCCGGGGAGGGGAGAACACTGAAGCTTTCTTT.

The chain has TRBV29-1 and TRBJ2-5, with a possible D match to TRBD1 (5 bases). The V gene lost 5 bases and the J gene lost 5 bases, with 15 bases spanning the gap. The CDR3 totals 13 residues. The germline V gene encodes CDR1 SQVTM and CDR2 ANQGSEA. CDR3 bases: TGCAGCGTTAGCTTGCAGGGAAGGGAGACCCAGTACTTC. Translating gives CSVSLQGRETQYF.

The chain uses TRBV6-5 and TRBJ2-2, with D tentatively TRBD1 (6 bases). The V end was cut by 5 bases, the J end by 8 bases, with 9 bases between. This CDR3 region has 12 residues. Germline CDR1 is MNHEY and CDR2 is SVGAGI. CDR3 residues: CASSMRGGELFF. CDR3 in DNA: TGTGCCAGCAGTATGAGGGGGGGGGAGCTGTTTTTT.

This clone has a handful of counts. The chain combines TRBV2 with TRBJ2-5; 10 bases line up with TRBD2. With 7 bases clipped from V and 4 bases from J, the junction kept 15 bases outside the gene matches. The germline V gene encodes CDR1 SNHLY and CDR2 FYNNEI. This CDR3 is 17 amino acids long. The CDR3: CASTRPHSGRRAETQYF. The CDR3 coding sequence is TGTGCCAGCACCCGACCCCATAGCGGGAGGCGTGCAGAGACCCAGTACTTC.

This chain uses TRBV12-3 or TRBV12-4 with TRBJ2-5, with D perhaps matching TRBD1 (6 bases). The CDR3 has 13 amino acids. V lost 5 bases and J lost 5, with 12 bases in between. The CDR3 sequence is CASSLQGGETQYF. The CDR3 DNA sequence: TGTGCCAGCAGTCTACAGGGCGGGGAGACCCAGTACTTC.

This chain joins TRBV28 and TRBJ2-1; the D gene is possibly TRBD2 (5 bases). V was cut by 6 bases and J by 0 bases, with 9 bases left in between. The CDR3 length is 14 residues. Germline loops: CDR1 MDHEN, CDR2 SYDVKM. CDR3 amino acids: CASRSGSSYNEQFF. DNA of the CDR3: TGTGCCAGCAGGTCTGGGAGCTCCTACAATGAGCAGTTCTTC.

The CDR3 DNA reads TGTGCCAGCAGCTTAGGCCCCTCCGGTAGCTATGGCTACACCTTC. Its protein product is CASSLGPSGSYGYTF. V and J are TRBV7-2 and TRBJ1-2; D unclear. Germline CDR1 reads SGHTA; CDR2 reads FQGNSA. The CDR3 is 15 amino acids. V lost 1 base and J 4 bases, leaving 13 bases between the germline ends.

This chain joins TRBV29-1 and TRBJ2-1; D may be TRBD2 (6 bases). Looked up from germline, CDR1 is SQVTM and CDR2 is ANQGSEA. The CDR3 totals 15 residues. Trimming removed 7 bases from V and 1 base from J, with 17 bases in between. The CDR3 spells CSAPGGGSSYNEQFF. The CDR3 DNA is TGCAGCGCACCAGGAGGAGGGTCGTCCTACAATGAGCAGTTCTTC.

V gene TRBV10-3 combines with J gene TRBJ1-5, with 8 bases fitting TRBD1. Germline lookup yields CDR1 ENHRY and CDR2 SYGVKD. The length of the CDR3 is 13 residues. With 8 bases clipped from V and 4 bases from J, the junction kept 4 bases outside the gene matches. The CDR3 here is CAIGTGRNQPQHF. The CDR3 DNA sequence: TGTGCCATCGGGACAGGCAGAAATCAGCCCCAGCATTTT.

The V call is TRBV5-8, the J call TRBJ1-5; D is perhaps TRBD1 (5 bases). Trimming cost V 5 bases and J 6 bases, with 12 bases left between them. Germline loops: CDR1 SGHTS, CDR2 YDEGEE. The CDR3 runs to 13 residues. CDR3 bases: TGTGCCAGCAGTCAGGGAGGGCGTCAGCCCCAGCATTTT. Translation: CASSQGGRQPQHF.

The chain employs TRBV5-1 and TRBJ1-1, with TRBD1 matching 7 bases. The CDR3 runs 16 residues. V lost 2 bases, J lost 0 bases, and 7 bases stayed unmatched. Germline CDR1 reads SGHRS; CDR2 reads YFSETQ. CDR3 DNA sequence: TGCGCCAGCAGCTTCGTCGGACAGGCGGTGAACACTGAAGCTTTCTTT. Translating gives CASSFVGQAVNTEAFF. Full variable domain (outside the CDR3, taken from reference TRBV5-1 and TRBJ1-1): KAGVTQTPRYLIKTRGQQVTLSCSPISGHRSVSWYQQTPGQGLQFLFEYFSETQRNKGNFPGRFSGRQFSNSRSEMNVSTLELGDSALYLCASSFVGQAVNTEAFFGQGTRLTVV.

V gene TRBV9 combines with J gene TRBJ1-5; D may be TRBD1 (6 bases). Germline lookup yields CDR1 SGDLS and CDR2 YYNGEE. This CDR3 is 16 amino acids long. V lost 0 bases and J 8 bases, leaving 18 bases between the germline ends. The CDR3 protein is CASSVGSGQGFKPQHF. The CDR3 DNA reads as TGTGCCAGCAGCGTAGGATCGGGGCAGGGGTTTAAGCCCCAGCATTTT.

The chain carries TRBV6-6 and TRBJ1-1, with a weak D call TRBD1 (5 bases). V was shortened by 7 bases and J by 0 bases, with 18 bases between the two germline ends. Germline V CDR1 and CDR2: MNHNY, SVGAGI (reference sequence). The CDR3 loop spans 16 amino acids. CDR3 nucleotide sequence: TGTGCCAGCAAAAGCGACAGTTACAGCATGAACACTGAAGCTTTCTTT. It codes for CASKSDSYSMNTEAFF.

This chain connects TRBV2 to TRBJ2-3; TRBD2 aligns across 10 bases. With 1 base clipped from V and 5 bases from J, the junction kept 6 bases outside the gene matches. This CDR3 is 16 amino acids long. Germline assignment: CDR1 SNHLY and CDR2 FYNNEI. The CDR3: CASSEDLAGVQDTQYF. The CDR3 DNA follows: TGTGCCAGCAGTGAAGATCTAGCGGGAGTTCAAGATACGCAGTATTTT.

V gene TRBV19 combines with J gene TRBJ2-4; D might be TRBD1 (6 bases). The germline gives CDR1 LNHDA, CDR2 SQIVND (reference sequence). Deletions cut 3 bases from V and 1 base from J, with 10 bases between. The CDR3 consists of 15 residues. The CDR3 spells CASSMKRGAKNIQYF. CDR3 DNA sequence: TGTGCCAGTAGTATGAAAAGGGGGGCCAAAAACATTCAGTACTTC.

The genes are TRBV5-4 and TRBJ2-7; D unresolved. The length of the CDR3 is 12 residues. Germline V gene lookup returns CDR1 SGHNT and CDR2 YYREEE (reference sequence). V was shortened by 4 bases and J by 4 bases, with 9 bases between the two germline ends. CDR3: CASSKESYEQYF. The CDR3 DNA sequence: TGTGCCAGCAGCAAAGAGTCGTACGAGCAGTACTTC.

V is TRBV4-1 and J is TRBJ1-5, with D unclear. The V end lost 1 base, the J end lost 0 bases, and 13 bases lay between the germline ends. The CDR3 has 17 amino acids. Germline V gives CDR1 MGHRA, CDR2 YSYEKL. The CDR3: CASSQGGIRYSNQPQHF. DNA for the CDR3: TGCGCCAGCAGCCAAGGCGGGATCCGGTATAGCAATCAGCCCCAGCATTTT.

The chain uses TRBV7-2 and TRBJ2-5; no firm D call. The CDR3 loop spans 13 amino acids. CDR1 and CDR2 from the germline V gene are SGHTA and FQGNSA. V lost 5 bases to trimming and J lost 2 bases, with 9 bases between them. The CDR3 protein is CASSLHSQETQYF. The CDR3 DNA is TGTGCCAGCAGCCTTCACAGTCAAGAGACCCAGTACTTC.

This clone was counted a single time. The chain joins TRBV7-2 to TRBJ2-5; TRBD1 agrees at 7 bases. The CDR3 has 14 amino acids. Trimming took 6 bases from V and 5 from J; bases not matched to a gene: 9. CDR1 and CDR2 (germline): SGHTA, FQGNSA. The CDR3 DNA reads TGTGCCAGCAGACCTCCGGGACAGACGGAGACCCAGTACTTC. This codes for CASRPPGQTETQYF.

The V gene is TRBV28, the J gene TRBJ2-2, with 7 bases lining up with TRBD1. CDR1 is MDHEN, CDR2 SYDVKM, per germline. V gave up 5 bases and J gave up 1 base; unmatched junction bases: 7. This CDR3 is 16 amino acids long. The chain's CDR3 is CASSTRQGMNTGELFF. The DNA for the CDR3 is TGTGCCAGCAGTACCAGACAGGGAATGAACACCGGGGAGCTGTTTTTT. The whole variable domain, remainder taken from reference TRBV28 and TRBJ2-2, is DVKVTQSSRYLVKRTGEKVFLECVQDMDHENMFWYRQDPGLGLRLIYFSYDVKMKEKGDIPEGYSVSREKKERFSLILESASTNQTSMYLCASSTRQGMNTGELFFGEGSRLTVL.

CDR3 DNA: TGTGCCAGCCGAGAGGCTAGCACAGATACGCAGTATTTT. Protein sequence: CASREASTDTQYF. This chain uses TRBV11-2 with TRBJ2-3; D gene ambiguous. The CDR3 runs to 13 residues. V was cut by 8 bases and J by 0 bases, with 9 bases left in between. The germline CDR1 and CDR2 sequences are SGHAT and FQNNGV.

The chain combines TRBV4-3 with TRBJ1-3; unclear D gene. The germline V gene encodes CDR1 LGHNA and CDR2 YSLEER. This CDR3 has 15 amino acids. V lost 1 base and J 1 base, leaving 8 bases between the germline ends. The CDR3 is CASSQGALSGNTIYF. The CDR3, as DNA: TGCGCCAGCAGCCAAGGGGCCCTTTCTGGAAACACCATATATTTT.

The chain couples TRBV18 to TRBJ2-7; D may be TRBD1 (7 bases). Germline V gives CDR1 KGHSH, CDR2 LQKENI. V was shortened by 6 bases and J by 5 bases, with 20 bases between the two germline ends. The CDR3 spans 15 residues. CDR3 nucleotides: TGTGCCAGCTCTCCCACGGCAGGGGGGTTAGACGAGCAGTACTTC. Translating it yields CASSPTAGGLDEQYF.

The chain recombines TRBV6-5 with TRBJ2-1; 11 nucleotides agree with TRBD2. Trimming took 6 bases from V and 7 from J; bases not matched to a gene: 5. Germline-derived CDR1 and CDR2 are MNHEY and SVGAGI. The CDR3 contains 14 residues. DNA for the CDR3: TGTGCCAGCAGAGGTAGCGGGAGGGGTAATGAGCAGTTCTTC. It yields the protein CASRGSGRGNEQFF.

This clone was seen once. The chain uses TRBV4-1 and TRBJ2-7, with TRBD2 identical over 10 bases. V lost 4 bases to trimming and J lost 7 bases; unmatched junction nucleotides: 10. Germline lookup yields CDR1 MGHRA and CDR2 YSYEKL. CDR3 length equals 15 residues. The CDR3 region is CASSPWVAGGGEQYV. Written as DNA, the CDR3 is TGCGCCAGCAGCCCTTGGGTAGCGGGAGGAGGGGAGCAGTACGTC.

This clone turned up a few times. J is TRBJ2-1 and V is TRBV11-2; TRBD2 matches at 11 bases. This CDR3 spans 16 amino acids. The germline V gene encodes CDR1 SGHAT and CDR2 FQNNGV. V was clipped by 2 bases and J by 5 bases; unmatched bases: 5. The CDR3 DNA follows: TGTGCCAGCAGCTTAAGGGTAGCGGGAGGGCACAATGAGCAGTTCTTC. Translating it yields CASSLRVAGGHNEQFF.